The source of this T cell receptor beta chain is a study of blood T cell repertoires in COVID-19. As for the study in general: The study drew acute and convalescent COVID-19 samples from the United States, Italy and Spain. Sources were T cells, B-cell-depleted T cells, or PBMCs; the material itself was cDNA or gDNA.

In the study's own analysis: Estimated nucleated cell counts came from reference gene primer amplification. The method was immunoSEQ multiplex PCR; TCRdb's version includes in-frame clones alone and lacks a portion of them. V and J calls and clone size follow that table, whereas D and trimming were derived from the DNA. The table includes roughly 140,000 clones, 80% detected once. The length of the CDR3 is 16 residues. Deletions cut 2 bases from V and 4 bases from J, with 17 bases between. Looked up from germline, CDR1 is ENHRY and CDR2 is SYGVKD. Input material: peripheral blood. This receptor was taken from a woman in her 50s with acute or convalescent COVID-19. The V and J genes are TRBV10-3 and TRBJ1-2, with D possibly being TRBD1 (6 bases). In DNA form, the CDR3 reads TGTGCCATCAGTGAGAGTTCAGGGGTTGATGGCTATGGCTACACCTTC. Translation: CAISESSGVDGYGYTF.